The 22 T cell receptor beta chains given below trace back to one sample, sequenced in a study of blood T cell repertoires in COVID-19 (dated by TCRdb to the early 2020s). The receptor library was made with the immunoSEQ multiplex PCR assay. TCRdb obtained this table from immuneACCESS and retained in-frame rearrangements with V and J assigned. These tables miss some clones; where compared with another copy, unresolved V genes account for less than half of the shortfall, and the remainder is unexplained. The sample includes roughly 380,000 clones, with about nine tenths observed a single time. 1% of the sample is held by the ten biggest clonotypes. Specimen: PBMCs or T cells enriched from blood (not recorded which). Every receptor here comes from a woman in her 30s who had been exposed to COVID-19.

This chain links TRBV5-8 with TRBJ1-1; possible D gene TRBD1, 5 bases. The CDR3 contains 15 residues. CDR1 and CDR2 (germline): SGHTS, YDEGEE. The germline V and J ends were trimmed by 2 bases and 6 bases, with 17 bases remaining between them. CDR3 sequence reads: CASSFRGTPGAEAFF. The CDR3 nucleotides read TGTGCCAGCAGCTTCCGGGGGACCCCTGGAGCTGAAGCTTTCTTT.

The rearrangement uses TRBV3-1 (or the pseudogene TRBV3-2) and TRBJ2-6; 8 positions agree with TRBD1. The V gene's germline CDR1 is LGHDT and CDR2 YNNKEL (reference sequence). The CDR3 covers 18 residues. The V gene end was trimmed by 0 bases and the J gene end by 0 bases; junction bases not matched to a gene: 4. Here the CDR3 DNA reads TGTGCCAGCAGCCAAGAGCAGGGGGCCTTCTCTGGGGCCAACGTCCTGACTTTC. As protein: CASSQEQGAFSGANVLTF.

The chain joins TRBV5-1 to TRBJ2-3; 11 positions agree with TRBD2. V lost 3 bases and J lost 5; bases outside the gene matches: 14. The CDR3 totals 18 residues. CDR1 is SGHRS and CDR2 is YFSETQ in the germline V gene. DNA of the CDR3: TGCGCCAGCAGCTCCACGGAGGGACTAGCGGAGGAAGGAGATACGCAGTATTTT. Its translation is CASSSTEGLAEEGDTQYF.

The chain has TRBV15 and TRBJ2-3; 7 nucleotides align to TRBD2. Germline V CDR1 and CDR2: LNHNV, YYDKDF (reference sequence). The CDR3 covers 16 residues. Trimming took 0 bases from V and 5 from J; bases not matched to a gene: 8. The CDR3 nucleotides read TGTGCCACCAGCAGAGATCAGGATGCGGGAGTAGATACGCAGTATTTT. Translating it yields CATSRDQDAGVDTQYF. Filled out from reference TRBV15 and TRBJ2-3, the complete variable domain reads DAMVIQNPRYQVTQFGKPVTLSCSQTLNHNVMYWYQQKSSQAPKLLFHYYDKDFNNEADTPDNFQSRRPNTSFCFLDIRSPGLGDTAMYLCATSRDQDAGVDTQYFGPGTRLTVL.

The chain employs TRBV13 and TRBJ2-7; D is perhaps TRBD1 (5 bases). The length of the CDR3 is 11 residues. Trimming took 8 bases from V and 6 from J, leaving 11 bases between them. Germline values: CDR1 PRHDT, CDR2 FYEKMQ (reference sequence). CDR3 loop: CASALGAEQYF. CDR3 in DNA: TGTGCCAGCGCCCTAGGGGCCGAGCAGTACTTC.

The genes are TRBV6-1 and TRBJ2-1, with D maybe TRBD2 (7 bases). The germline V gene has CDR1 MNHNS and CDR2 SASEGT. Trimming took off 2 bases at V and 8 bases at J, with 19 bases between the two ends. The CDR3 contains 16 residues. The CDR3 is CASSEPGGARRHEQFF. The CDR3 region has the DNA TGTGCCAGCAGTGAACCTGGGGGGGCTAGACGCCATGAGCAGTTCTTC.

This chain uses TRBV27 with TRBJ2-1; 8 bases line up with TRBD2. In germline, CDR1 is MNHEY, CDR2 SMNVEV (reference sequence). After removal of 4 bases from V and 10 bases from J, the junction contained 12 bases not matched to a gene. The CDR3 extends over 15 amino acids. The DNA for the CDR3 is TGTGCCAGCAGTTCCCGGGGAGCGGGAGAGTGGGAGCAGTTCTTC. It translates to CASSSRGAGEWEQFF.

This rearrangement joins TRBV18 to TRBJ2-7, with a weak D call TRBD2 (6 bases). The CDR3 has 16 residues. V was pared by 2 bases and J by 0 bases, with 14 bases between. Germline V gives CDR1 KGHSH, CDR2 LQKENI. Written as DNA, the CDR3 is TGTGCCAGCTCACCAAATCAGGCGGGGCGCTCCTACGAGCAGTACTTC. It codes for CASSPNQAGRSYEQYF.

This rearrangement joins TRBV10-3 to TRBJ2-1; TRBD1 is a possible D gene (6 bases). This CDR3 spans 15 amino acids. Germline V gives CDR1 ENHRY, CDR2 SYGVKD. Trimming took off 6 bases at V and 2 bases at J, with 14 bases between the two ends. CDR3 sequence: CAIRIDRSPYNEQFF. CDR3 nucleotides: TGTGCCATCAGAATTGACAGGAGTCCCTACAATGAGCAGTTCTTC.

The chain combines TRBV5-1 with TRBJ1-5; TRBD1 matches at 10 bases. The CDR3 consists of 16 residues. CDR1 is SGHRS and CDR2 is YFSETQ in the germline V gene. V lost 4 bases, J lost 3 bases, and 7 bases stayed unmatched. The CDR3 sequence is CASSLGTGASNQPQHF. In DNA form, the CDR3 reads TGCGCCAGCAGCCTAGGGACAGGGGCCTCCAATCAGCCCCAGCATTTT.

The rearrangement uses TRBV3-1 (or the pseudogene TRBV3-2) and TRBJ1-3, with 7 bases fitting TRBD1. This CDR3 is built from 15 residues. Germline V gene sequence: CDR1 LGHDT, CDR2 YNNKEL (reference sequence). Germline trimming cut 4 bases from V and 3 bases from J; bases unmatched to any gene: 6. CDR3 nucleotides: TGTGCCAGCAGCCGCCCAACAGGGGTTGGAAACACCATATATTTT. Translating it yields CASSRPTGVGNTIYF.

The chain links TRBV13 to TRBJ2-7, with 13 bases aligning to TRBD2. V trimming: 4 bases; J trimming: 3 bases; junction bases outside the gene matches: 3. The germline gives CDR1 PRHDT, CDR2 FYEKMQ (reference sequence). The CDR3 contains 15 residues. The CDR3 bases are TGTGCCAGCAGCTCCAGACTAGCGGGGGGCTACGAGCAGTACTTC. The encoded protein is CASSSRLAGGYEQYF. Variable domain in full (rest from reference TRBV13 and TRBJ2-7): AAGVIQSPRHLIKEKRETATLKCYPIPRHDTVYWYQQGPGQDPQFLISFYEKMQSDKGSIPDRFSAQQFSDYHSELNMSSLELGDSALYFCASSSRLAGGYEQYFGPGTRLTVT.

V usage is TRBV18 and J usage is TRBJ2-2; the match to TRBD1 covers 7 bases. CDR3 size: 13 residues. V shed 5 bases and J 6 bases; nucleotides not matched to a gene: 3. In germline, CDR1 is KGHSH, CDR2 LQKENI. CDR3 nucleotides: TGTGCCAGCTCAGACAGGGTCGCCGGGGAGCTGTTTTTT. Its protein product is CASSDRVAGELFF.

The chain couples TRBV7-9 to TRBJ1-1, with D possibly being TRBD1 (6 bases). Trimming cost V 1 base and J 6 bases, with 12 bases left between them. Germline V gene lookup returns CDR1 SEHNR and CDR2 FQNEAQ (reference sequence). This CDR3 comprises 14 residues. For the CDR3, the DNA is TGTGCCAGCAGCTTAGATCGGGGGGCTTCTGAAGCTTTCTTT. Translation: CASSLDRGASEAFF. Filled out from reference TRBV7-9 and TRBJ1-1, the complete variable domain reads DTGVSQNPRHKITKRGQNVTFRCDPISEHNRLYWYRQTLGQGPEFLTYFQNEAQLEKSRLLSDRFSAERPKGSFSTLEIQRTEQGDSAMYLCASSLDRGASEAFFGQGTRLTVV.

The chain employs TRBV5-6 and TRBJ2-1; maybe TRBD2 (6 bases). This CDR3 spans 15 amino acids. V lost 0 bases and J 7 bases, leaving 14 bases between the germline ends. Germline-derived CDR1 and CDR2 are SGHDT and YYEEEE. CDR3 in amino acids: CASSLERRARNEQFF. CDR3 nucleotides: TGTGCCAGCAGCTTGGAAAGGAGGGCCAGGAATGAGCAGTTCTTC.

The rearrangement uses TRBV19 and TRBJ2-5; TRBD2 matches 7 bases. The CDR3 length is 15 residues. V lost 6 bases, J lost 2 bases, and 9 bases stayed unmatched. Per the germline V gene, CDR1 is LNHDA and CDR2 is SQIVND (reference sequence). In DNA form, the CDR3 reads TGTGCCAGTAGAACTGAGGGGAGGGGTCAAGAGACCCAGTACTTC. Its protein is CASRTEGRGQETQYF. Drawing the rest from reference TRBV19 and TRBJ2-5, the complete variable domain is DGGITQSPKYLFRKEGQNVTLSCEQNLNHDAMYWYRQDPGQGLRLIYYSQIVNDFQKGDIAEGYSVSREKKESFPLTVTSAQKNPTAFYLCASRTEGRGQETQYFGPGTRLLVL.

This clone occurred a few times. The chain is built from TRBV5-1 and TRBJ1-2; 10 bases map to TRBD1. V was pared by 5 bases and J by 7 bases, with 8 bases of the junction left unmatched. Germline loops: CDR1 SGHRS, CDR2 YFSETQ. CDR3 size: 14 residues. The DNA of the CDR3 is TGCGCCAGCAGATCGACAGGGGGCAATCGTGGCTACACCTTC. It translates to CASRSTGGNRGYTF.

The table lists this clone with a few counts. This chain joins TRBV9 and TRBJ2-7; no reliable D call. The ends were cut back, 0 bases at V and 0 bases at J, with 10 bases in the middle. From germline, CDR1 is SGDLS and CDR2 YYNGEE. There are 15 residues in the CDR3. CDR3 protein: CASSVGGRLSYEQYF. The DNA for the CDR3 is TGTGCCAGCAGCGTAGGTGGTAGACTCTCCTACGAGCAGTACTTC.

The chain couples TRBV6-5 to TRBJ2-7; perhaps TRBD1 as D (6 bases). This CDR3 comprises 14 residues. The germline V gene has CDR1 MNHEY and CDR2 SVGAGI. V lost 2 bases and J 4 bases, leaving 12 bases between the germline ends. Here the CDR3 reads CASSYQSTGYEQYF. The CDR3 bases are TGTGCCAGCAGTTACCAGTCGACAGGATACGAGCAGTACTTC.

This sequence joins TRBV9 and TRBJ1-3; 8 bases fit TRBD1. The V segment lost 4 bases and the J segment 4 bases; nucleotides outside the gene matches: 10. The CDR3 sequence is 16 residues long. Germline CDR1 and CDR2: SGDLS and YYNGEE. CDR3 loop: CASSPQGAVTGNTIYF. The CDR3 DNA reads as TGTGCCAGCAGCCCTCAGGGGGCAGTTACCGGAAACACCATATATTTT. Complete variable domain (other parts from reference TRBV9 and TRBJ1-3): DSGVTQTPKHLITATGQRVTLRCSPRSGDLSVYWYQQSLDQGLQFLIQYYNGEERAKGNILERFSAQQFPDLHSELNLSSLELGDSALYFCASSPQGAVTGNTIYFGEGSWLTVV.

The chain employs TRBV19 and TRBJ2-1; TRBD2 might be the D (6 bases). CDR3 size: 13 residues. Trimming took 1 base from V and 10 from J, leaving 11 bases between them. Germline V CDR1 and CDR2: LNHDA, SQIVND (reference sequence). CDR3 coding DNA: TGTGCCAGTAGTATAGGTAGGCGGGACGAGCAGTTCTTC. Encoded protein: CASSIGRRDEQFF.

This chain links TRBV7-3 with TRBJ2-5; 9 bases align to TRBD1. Germline CDR1 and CDR2: SGHTA and FQGTGA. Unmatched junction bases numbered 7, after V lost 5 bases and J lost 3 bases. The CDR3 contains 15 residues. CDR3 loop: CASSPITGGEETQYF. CDR3 DNA sequence: TGTGCCAGCAGCCCGATCACAGGGGGCGAAGAGACCCAGTACTTC.